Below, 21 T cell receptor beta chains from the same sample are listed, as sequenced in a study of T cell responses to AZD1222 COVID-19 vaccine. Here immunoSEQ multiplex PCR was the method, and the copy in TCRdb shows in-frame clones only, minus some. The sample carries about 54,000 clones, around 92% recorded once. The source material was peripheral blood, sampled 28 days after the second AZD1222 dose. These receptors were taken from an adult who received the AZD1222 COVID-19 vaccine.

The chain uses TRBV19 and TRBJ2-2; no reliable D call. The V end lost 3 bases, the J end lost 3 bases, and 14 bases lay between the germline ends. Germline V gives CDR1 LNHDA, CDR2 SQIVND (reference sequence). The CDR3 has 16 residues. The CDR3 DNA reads TGTGCCAGTAGTATGCAAGGGTTCGGTTACACCGGGGAGCTGTTTTTT. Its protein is CASSMQGFGYTGELFF.

The CDR3 protein is CASSNLLGGPTNEKLFF. The CDR3 DNA reads TGTGCCAGCAGCAATCTTCTAGGGGGTCCTACTAATGAAAAACTGTTTTTT. This sequence joins TRBV11-2 and TRBJ1-4, with D perhaps TRBD1 (6 bases). V shed 5 bases and J shed 2 bases, with 18 bases lying between them. This CDR3 spans 17 amino acids. CDR1 and CDR2 (germline): SGHAT, FQNNGV.

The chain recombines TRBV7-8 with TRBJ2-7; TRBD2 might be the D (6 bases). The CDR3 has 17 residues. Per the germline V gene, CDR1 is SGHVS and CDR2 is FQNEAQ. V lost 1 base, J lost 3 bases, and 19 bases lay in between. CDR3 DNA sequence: TGTGCCAGCAGCTTAGTTTGGGCGGGGAGCGGACTCTACGAGCAGTACTTC. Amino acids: CASSLVWAGSGLYEQYF.

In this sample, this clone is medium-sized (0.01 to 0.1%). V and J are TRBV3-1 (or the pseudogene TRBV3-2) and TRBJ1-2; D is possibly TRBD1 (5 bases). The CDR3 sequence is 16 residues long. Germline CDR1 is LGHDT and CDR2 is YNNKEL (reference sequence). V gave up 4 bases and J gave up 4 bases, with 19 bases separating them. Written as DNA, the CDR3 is TGTGCCAGCAGCCGTTACGGCGGGGCCAGAGGCTATGGCTACACCTTC. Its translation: CASSRYGGARGYGYTF.

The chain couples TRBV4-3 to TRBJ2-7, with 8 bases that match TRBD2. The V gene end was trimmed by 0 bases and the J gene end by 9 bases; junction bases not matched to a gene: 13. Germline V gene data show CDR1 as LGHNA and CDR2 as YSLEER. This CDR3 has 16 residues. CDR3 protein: CASSQERSSGIWGQYF. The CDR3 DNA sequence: TGCGCCAGCAGCCAAGAGAGGAGTAGCGGGATATGGGGGCAGTACTTC.

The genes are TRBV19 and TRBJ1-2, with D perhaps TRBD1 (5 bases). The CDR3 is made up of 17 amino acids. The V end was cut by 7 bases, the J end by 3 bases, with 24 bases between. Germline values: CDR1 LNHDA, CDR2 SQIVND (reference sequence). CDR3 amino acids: CASTNQFDSKGYYGYTF. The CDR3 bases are TGTGCCAGTACCAATCAGTTTGACAGCAAGGGGTACTATGGCTACACCTTC.

CDR3 sequence reads: CASSSRAYEQYF. The CDR3 bases are TGTGCCAGCAGCTCGAGGGCCTACGAGCAGTACTTC. The V and J genes are TRBV5-5 and TRBJ2-7, with a possible D match to TRBD2 (5 bases). Germline-derived CDR1 and CDR2 are SGHKS and YYEKEE (reference sequence). The ends were cut back, 3 bases at V and 2 bases at J, with 6 bases in the middle. The CDR3 extends over 12 amino acids.

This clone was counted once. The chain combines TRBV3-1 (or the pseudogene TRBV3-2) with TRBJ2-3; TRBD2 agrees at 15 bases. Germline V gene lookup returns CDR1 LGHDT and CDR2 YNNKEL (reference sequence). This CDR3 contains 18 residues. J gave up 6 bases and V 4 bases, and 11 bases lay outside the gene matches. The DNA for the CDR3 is TGTGCCAGCAGCCCTGGACTAGCGGGAGGGCCGGGGGTGGATACGCAGTATTTT. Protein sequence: CASSPGLAGGPGVDTQYF.

In DNA, the CDR3 is TGTGCCAGCAGCTTAGGGGCGTTGAACACTGAAGCTTTCTTT. Its translation: CASSLGALNTEAFF. The chain couples TRBV11-1 to TRBJ1-1; D ambiguous. The CDR3 runs to 14 residues. Germline V gene sequence: CDR1 SGHAT, CDR2 FQDESV (reference sequence). Trimming left V 1 base short and J 0 bases short, with 6 bases between.

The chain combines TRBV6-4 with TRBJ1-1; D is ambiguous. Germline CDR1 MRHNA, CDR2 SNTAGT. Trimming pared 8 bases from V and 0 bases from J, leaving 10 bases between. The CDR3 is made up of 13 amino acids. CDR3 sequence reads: CASRATVNTEAFF. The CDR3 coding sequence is TGTGCCAGCCGAGCTACAGTGAACACTGAAGCTTTCTTT.

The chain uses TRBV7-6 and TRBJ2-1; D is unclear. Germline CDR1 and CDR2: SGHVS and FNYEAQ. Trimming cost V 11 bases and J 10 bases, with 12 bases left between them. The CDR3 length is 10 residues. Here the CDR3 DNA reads TGTGCCTACCTGGCTGGGGAGCAGTTCTTC. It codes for CAYLAGEQFF.

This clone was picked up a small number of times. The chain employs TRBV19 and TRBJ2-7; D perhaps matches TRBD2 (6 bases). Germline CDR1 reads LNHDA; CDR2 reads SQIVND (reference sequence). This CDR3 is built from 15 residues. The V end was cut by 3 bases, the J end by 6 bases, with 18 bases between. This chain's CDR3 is CASSIFPPLGGEQYF. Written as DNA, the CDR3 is TGTGCCAGTAGTATCTTCCCCCCCTTGGGGGGCGAGCAGTACTTC.

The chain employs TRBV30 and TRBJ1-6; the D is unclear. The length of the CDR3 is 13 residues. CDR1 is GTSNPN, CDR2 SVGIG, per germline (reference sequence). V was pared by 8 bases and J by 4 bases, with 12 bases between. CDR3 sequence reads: CAGTGDYNSPLHF. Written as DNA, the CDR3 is TGTGCCGGCACCGGCGATTATAATTCACCCCTCCACTTT.

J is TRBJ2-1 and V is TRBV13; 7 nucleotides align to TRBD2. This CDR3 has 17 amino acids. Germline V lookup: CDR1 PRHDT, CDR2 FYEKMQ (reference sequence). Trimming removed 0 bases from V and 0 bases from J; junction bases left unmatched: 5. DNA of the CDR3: TGTGCCAGCAGCTTAGGTGGGGGGGTGAGCTCCTACAATGAGCAGTTCTTC. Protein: CASSLGGGVSSYNEQFF.

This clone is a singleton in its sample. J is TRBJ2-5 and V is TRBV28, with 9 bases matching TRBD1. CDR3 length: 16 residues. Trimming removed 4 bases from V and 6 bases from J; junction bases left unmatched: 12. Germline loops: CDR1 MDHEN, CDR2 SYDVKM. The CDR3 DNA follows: TGTGCCAGCAGTTCTCCCGGGACAGGGATCCGAAAGACCCAGTACTTC. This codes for CASSSPGTGIRKTQYF.

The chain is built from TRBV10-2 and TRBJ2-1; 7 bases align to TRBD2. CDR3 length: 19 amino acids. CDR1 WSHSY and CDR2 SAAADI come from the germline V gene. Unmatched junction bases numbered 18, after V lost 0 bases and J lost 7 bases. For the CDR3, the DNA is TGCGCCAGCAGTGAGTCGATGGCGGGAGACACCTCCCCTACAAATGAGCAGTTCTTC. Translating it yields CASSESMAGDTSPTNEQFF.

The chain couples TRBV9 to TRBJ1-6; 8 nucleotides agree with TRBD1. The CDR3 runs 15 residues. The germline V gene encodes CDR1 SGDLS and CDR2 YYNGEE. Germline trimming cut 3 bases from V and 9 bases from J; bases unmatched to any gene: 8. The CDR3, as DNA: TGTGCCAGCAGCGAAACAGGGGGTTCCACTTCACCCCTCCACTTT. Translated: CASSETGGSTSPLHF. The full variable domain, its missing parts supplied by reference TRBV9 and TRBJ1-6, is DSGVTQTPKHLITATGQRVTLRCSPRSGDLSVYWYQQSLDQGLQFLIQYYNGEERAKGNILERFSAQQFPDLHSELNLSSLELGDSALYFCASSETGGSTSPLHFGNGTRLTVT.

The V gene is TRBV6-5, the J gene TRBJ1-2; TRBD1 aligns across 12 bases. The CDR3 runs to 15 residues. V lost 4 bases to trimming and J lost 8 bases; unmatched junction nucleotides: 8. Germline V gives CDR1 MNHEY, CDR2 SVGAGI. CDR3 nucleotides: TGTGCCAGCAGTTCCCCGGGACAGGGGGCGGGGGGCTACACCTTC. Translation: CASSSPGQGAGGYTF.

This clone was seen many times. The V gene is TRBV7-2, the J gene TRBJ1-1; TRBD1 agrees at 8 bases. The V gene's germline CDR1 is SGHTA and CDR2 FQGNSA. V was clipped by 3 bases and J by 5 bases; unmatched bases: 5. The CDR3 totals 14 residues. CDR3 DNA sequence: TGTGCCAGCAGCTTCGGACAGGGAAAAACTGAAGCTTTCTTT. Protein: CASSFGQGKTEAFF. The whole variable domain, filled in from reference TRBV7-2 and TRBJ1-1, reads GAGVSQSPSNKVTEKGKDVELRCDPISGHTALYWYRQSLGQGLEFLIYFQGNSAPDKSGLPSDRFSAERTGGSVSTLTIQRTQQEDSAVYLCASSFGQGKTEAFFGQGTRLTVV.

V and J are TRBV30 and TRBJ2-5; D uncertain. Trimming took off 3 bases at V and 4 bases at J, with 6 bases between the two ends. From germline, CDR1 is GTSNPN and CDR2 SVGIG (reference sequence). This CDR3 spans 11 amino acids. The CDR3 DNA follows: TGTGCCTGGAGAAGGTTAGAGACCCAGTACTTC. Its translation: CAWRRLETQYF.

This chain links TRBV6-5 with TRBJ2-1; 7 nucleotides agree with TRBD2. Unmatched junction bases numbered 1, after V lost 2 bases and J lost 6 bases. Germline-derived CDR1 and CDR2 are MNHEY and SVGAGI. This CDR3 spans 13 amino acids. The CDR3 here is CASSYGTTNEQFF. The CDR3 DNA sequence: TGTGCCAGCAGTTACGGGACTACCAATGAGCAGTTCTTC.